This T cell receptor (beta chain) was identified in a study of blood T cells in healthy people across ages. Whole-study findings and limits: A greater number of naive CD4+ cells and higher diversity distinguished long-lived donors from aged donors. The unsorted PBMCs prevented any conclusive comparison of naive versus antigen-experienced cells.

The total RNA that was extracted per sample amounted to at least 5.5 micrograms. With regard to this clonotype: Its target is unknown.

Germline assignment: CDR1 SGDLS and CDR2 YYNGEE. Trimming removed 3 bases from V and 6 bases from J; junction bases left unmatched: 7. The CDR3 has 16 amino acids. A J-beta primer mix and a sample-barcoded 5' primer were used in a second PCR of about 7 to 12 cycles. Each of the cDNA molecules was tagged by a template-switch adaptor with 12 random nucleotides. MiXCR was run by TCRdb on the 5' RACE reads, yielding one entry per CDR3 protein. The data show about 1.5 million distinct CDR3 sequences, with roughly 43% seen just once and roughly 3.7% held by the top ten. The sequenced sample consisted of blood. The TCR sequence derives from a woman aged 18-29 years in good health. The chain couples TRBV9 to TRBJ2-1; 12 nucleotides align to TRBD2. CDR3 coding DNA: TGTGCCAGCAGCGACAGGACTAGCGGGGTGGGCAATGAGCAGTTCTTC. It encodes CASSDRTSGVGNEQFF.